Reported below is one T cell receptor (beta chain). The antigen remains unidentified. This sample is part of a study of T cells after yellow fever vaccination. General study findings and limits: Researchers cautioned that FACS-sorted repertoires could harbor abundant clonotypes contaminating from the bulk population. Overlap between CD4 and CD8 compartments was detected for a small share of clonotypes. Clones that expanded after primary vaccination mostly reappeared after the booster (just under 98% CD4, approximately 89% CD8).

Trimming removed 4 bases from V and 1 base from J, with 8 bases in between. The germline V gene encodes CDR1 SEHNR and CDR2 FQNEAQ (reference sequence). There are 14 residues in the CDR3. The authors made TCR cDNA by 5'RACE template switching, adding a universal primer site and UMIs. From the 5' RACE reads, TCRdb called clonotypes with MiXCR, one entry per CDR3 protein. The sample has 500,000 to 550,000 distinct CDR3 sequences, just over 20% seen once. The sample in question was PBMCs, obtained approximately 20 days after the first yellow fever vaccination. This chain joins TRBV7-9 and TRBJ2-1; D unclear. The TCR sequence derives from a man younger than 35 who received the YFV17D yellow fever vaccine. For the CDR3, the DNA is TGTGCCAGCAGCTGGCAAACATCCTACAATGAGCAGTTCTTC. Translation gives CASSWQTSYNEQFF.